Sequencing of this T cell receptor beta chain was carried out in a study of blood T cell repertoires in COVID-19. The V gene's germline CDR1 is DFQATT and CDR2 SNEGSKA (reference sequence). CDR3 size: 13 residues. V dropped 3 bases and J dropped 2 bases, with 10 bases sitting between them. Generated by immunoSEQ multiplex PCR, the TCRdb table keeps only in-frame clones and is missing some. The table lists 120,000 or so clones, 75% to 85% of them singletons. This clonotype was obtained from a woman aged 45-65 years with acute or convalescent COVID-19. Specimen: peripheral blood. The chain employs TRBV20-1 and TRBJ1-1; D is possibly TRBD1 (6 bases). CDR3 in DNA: TGCAGTGCTAGTCCGACAGGAAACACTGAAGCTTTCTTT. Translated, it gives CSASPTGNTEAFF.